Each of the 9 T cell receptor beta chains below was sequenced from the same sample in a study of regulatory T cells in long-lasting Graves disease. Arm-PCR of CDR3 regions with iRepertoire HTBI primers generated TCR beta libraries. TCRdb passed the multiplex PCR reads through MiXCR, listing each CDR3 protein once. The sample records about 290,000 distinct CDR3 sequences, more than 20% being singletons. Time point here: persistent/refractory GD, antithyroid drugs over 5 years with positive TRAb. RNA from PBMCs was the source of the TCR library. The sample was peripheral blood mononuclear cells (PBMCs), taken when the disease was refractory, from a patient treated with antithyroid drugs. The receptors shown here come from a female donor with Graves disease.

In this sample, this clonotype turned up many times. DNA of the CDR3: TGTGCCAGCTTCGGACAGGAGCTAGAGACCCAGTACTTC. It specifies CASFGQELETQYF. This chain joins TRBV28 and TRBJ2-5, with 7 bases fitting TRBD1. Germline V gene lookup returns CDR1 MDHEN and CDR2 SYDVKM. The CDR3 is 13 residues long. The J segment lost 4 bases and the V segment lost 8 bases, leaving 7 bases of the junction unmatched. The full variable domain, its missing parts supplied by reference TRBV28 and TRBJ2-5, is DVKVTQSSRYLVKRTGEKVFLECVQDMDHENMFWYRQDPGLGLRLIYFSYDVKMKEKGDIPEGYSVSREKKERFSLILESASTNQTSMYLCASFGQELETQYFGPGTRLLVL.

Many counts were recorded for this clonotype. The V and J genes are TRBV7-9 and TRBJ2-7; maybe TRBD1 (6 bases). CDR1 is SEHNR, CDR2 FQNEAQ, per germline (reference sequence). Trimming cost V 5 bases and J 5 bases, with 10 bases left between them. The CDR3 has 12 residues. This CDR3 is CASSAQGHEQYF. Written as DNA, the CDR3 is TGTGCCAGCAGCGCACAGGGCCACGAGCAGTACTTC.

This clonotype was counted ten times or more. This chain links TRBV7-2 with TRBJ1-6; 7 bases line up with TRBD1. This CDR3 is built from 16 residues. Per the germline V gene, CDR1 is SGHTA and CDR2 is FQGNSA. The ends lost 4 bases at V and 10 bases at J; junction bases unmatched: 13. In DNA form, the CDR3 reads TGTGCCAGCAGCTACGGGACAGCCAGTACAGGATCACCCCTCCACTTT. Protein sequence: CASSYGTASTGSPLHF.

This clonotype was counted only a few times. The CDR3 coding sequence is TGCGCCAGCAGCTGGGGCGAGGGAAGGGGCACTGAAGCTTTCTTT. It specifies CASSWGEGRGTEAFF. The chain combines TRBV5-1 with TRBJ1-1; a possible D gene is TRBD1 (5 bases). Per the germline V gene, CDR1 is SGHRS and CDR2 is YFSETQ. V gave up 3 bases and J gave up 4 bases, with 16 bases separating them. This CDR3 comprises 15 residues.

About this clonotype: A much larger clonotype is one base distant, so this may be a read error. This chain links TRBV6-1 with TRBJ2-7; 7 bases align to TRBD1. The germline V gene encodes CDR1 MNHNS and CDR2 SASEGT. This CDR3 spans 12 amino acids. The CDR3 nucleotides are TGTGACAGTATCGGGACAGCCTACGAGCAGTACTTC. Residues: CDSIGTAYEQYF.

This clonotype was observed at least ten times. The V and J genes are TRBV7-2 and TRBJ1-4; no reliable D call. CDR1 and CDR2 (germline): SGHTA, FQGNSA. V gave up 3 bases and J gave up 8 bases, with 7 bases separating them. The CDR3 loop spans 12 amino acids. CDR3 in DNA: TGTGCCAGCAGCTTGGGATACGAAAAACTGTTTTTT. This translates into CASSLGYEKLFF.

Remarks on this clonotype: This may be a read error, as it is one base from a much larger clone. V and J are TRBV28 and TRBJ2-7; D remains ambiguous. Germline-derived CDR1 and CDR2 are MDHEN and SYDVKM. The V end was cut by 8 bases, the J end by 1 base, with 18 bases between. The CDR3 spans 15 residues. CDR3 sequence (DNA): TGTGCCAGCCAACTTACGGGTGTTAGTTCCTACGAGCAGTACTTC. Its protein product is CASQLTGVSSYEQYF.

The gene calls are TRBV6-1 and TRBJ1-3; no clear D gene. The CDR3 contains 16 residues. Germline V CDR1 and CDR2: MNHNS, SASEGT. Trimming took 1 base from V and 4 from J, leaving 14 bases between them. For the CDR3, the DNA is TGTGCCAGCAGTGAAGTTCACAGACTAGAAGGAAACACCATATATTTT. Its protein product is CASSEVHRLEGNTIYF.

At least ten counts were recorded for this clonotype. The chain is built from TRBV20-1 and TRBJ1-2; no firm D call. CDR1 and CDR2 from the germline V gene are DFQATT and SNEGSKA (reference sequence). V was pared by 0 bases and J by 3 bases, with 11 bases between. The CDR3 is 14 residues long. CDR3 protein: CSARDRRTDYGYTF. DNA of the CDR3: TGCAGTGCTAGAGACAGGAGAACTGACTATGGCTACACCTTC.